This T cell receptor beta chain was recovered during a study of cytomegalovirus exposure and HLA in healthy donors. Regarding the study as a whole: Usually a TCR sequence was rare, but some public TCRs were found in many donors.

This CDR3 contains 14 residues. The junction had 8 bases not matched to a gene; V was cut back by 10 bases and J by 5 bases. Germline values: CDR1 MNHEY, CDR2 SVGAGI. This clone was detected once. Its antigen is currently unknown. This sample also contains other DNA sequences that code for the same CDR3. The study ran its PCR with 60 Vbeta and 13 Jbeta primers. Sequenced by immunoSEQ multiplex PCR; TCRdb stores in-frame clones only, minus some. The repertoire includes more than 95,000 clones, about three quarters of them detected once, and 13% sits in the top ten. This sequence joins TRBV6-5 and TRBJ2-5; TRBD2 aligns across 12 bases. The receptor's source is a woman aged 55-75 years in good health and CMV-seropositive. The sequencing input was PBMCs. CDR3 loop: CATRLAGGRETQYF. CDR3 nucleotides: TGTGCCACAAGGCTAGCGGGAGGGCGGGAGACCCAGTACTTC.